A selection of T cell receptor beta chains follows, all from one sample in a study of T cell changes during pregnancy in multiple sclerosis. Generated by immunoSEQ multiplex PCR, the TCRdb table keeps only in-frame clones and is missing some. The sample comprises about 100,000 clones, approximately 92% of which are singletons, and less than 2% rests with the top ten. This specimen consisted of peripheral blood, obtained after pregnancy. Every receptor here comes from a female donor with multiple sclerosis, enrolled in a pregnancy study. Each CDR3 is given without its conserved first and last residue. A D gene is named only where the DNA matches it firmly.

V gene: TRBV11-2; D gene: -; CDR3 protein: ASSFSGYASYEQY
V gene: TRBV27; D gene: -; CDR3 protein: ASSLNGITDTQY
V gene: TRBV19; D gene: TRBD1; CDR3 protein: ASSIGRGRRTEAF
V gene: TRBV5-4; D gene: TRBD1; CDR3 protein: ASSSTLGTGKSYEQY
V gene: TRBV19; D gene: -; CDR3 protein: ASSPTDKIRSGNTIY
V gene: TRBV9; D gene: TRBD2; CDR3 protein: ASSVVTSGSEQY
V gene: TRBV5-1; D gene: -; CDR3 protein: ASSLRSKMDTEAF
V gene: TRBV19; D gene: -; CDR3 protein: ASSNPSEGWRNTIY
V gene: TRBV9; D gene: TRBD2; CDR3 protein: ASSAGEGVYEQY
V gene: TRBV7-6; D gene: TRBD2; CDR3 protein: ASSSLSISGRGAYEQY
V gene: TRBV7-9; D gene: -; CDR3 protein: ASSLEMNTKAF
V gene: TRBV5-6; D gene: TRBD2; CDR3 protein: ASSGWASGSYEQY
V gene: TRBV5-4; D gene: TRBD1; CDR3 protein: ASSQRTGGGTGELF
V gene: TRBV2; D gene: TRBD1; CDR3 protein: ASSDRGIDTQY
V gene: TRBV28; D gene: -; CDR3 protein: ASSFGRQGRNEQF
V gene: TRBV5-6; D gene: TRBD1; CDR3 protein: ASSPQGAVETQY
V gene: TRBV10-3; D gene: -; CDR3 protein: AISEARVGTEAF
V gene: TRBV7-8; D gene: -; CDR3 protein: ASRLQGSAYNSPLH
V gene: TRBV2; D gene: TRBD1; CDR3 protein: ASSGQGGNTIY
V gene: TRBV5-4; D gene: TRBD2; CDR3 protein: ASSPSGGAITGELF
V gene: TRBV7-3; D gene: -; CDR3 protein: ASSLSRERTGELF
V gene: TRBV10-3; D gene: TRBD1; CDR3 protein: AISVRTGQQETQY
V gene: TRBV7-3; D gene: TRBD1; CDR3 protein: ASSIQGVSTEAF
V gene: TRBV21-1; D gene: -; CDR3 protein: ASSKGERGGPYEQY
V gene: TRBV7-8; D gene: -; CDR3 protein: ASSLKGVFDQPQH
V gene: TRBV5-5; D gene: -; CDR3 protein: ASSRTAYQETQY
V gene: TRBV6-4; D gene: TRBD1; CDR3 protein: ASSVDRVGQPQH
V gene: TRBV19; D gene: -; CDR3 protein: ASSISDREYNEQF
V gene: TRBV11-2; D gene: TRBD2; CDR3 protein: ASSRTSNPYEQF
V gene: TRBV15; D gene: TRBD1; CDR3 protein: ATSRGRGSYEQY
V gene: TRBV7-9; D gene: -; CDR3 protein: ASSLSPGGEQY
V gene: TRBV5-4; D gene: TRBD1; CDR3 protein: ASSSQGGNTEAF
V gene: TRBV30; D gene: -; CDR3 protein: AWSWSSYNEQF
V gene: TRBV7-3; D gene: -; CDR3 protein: ASSPLGREDYGYT
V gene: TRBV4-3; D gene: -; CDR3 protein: ASSQGGDQPQH
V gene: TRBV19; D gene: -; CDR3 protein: ASSFYPVQAAEAF
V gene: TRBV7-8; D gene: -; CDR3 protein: ASSLKLQETQY